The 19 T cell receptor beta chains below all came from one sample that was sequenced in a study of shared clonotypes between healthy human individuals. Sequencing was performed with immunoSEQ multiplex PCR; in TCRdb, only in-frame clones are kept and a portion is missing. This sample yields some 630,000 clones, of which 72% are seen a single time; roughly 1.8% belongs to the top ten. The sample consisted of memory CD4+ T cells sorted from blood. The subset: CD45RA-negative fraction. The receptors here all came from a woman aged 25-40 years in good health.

Written as DNA, the CDR3 is TGTGCCAGCAGCATGGACAGGGGGAACACTGAAGCTTTCTTT. The encoded protein is CASSMDRGNTEAFF. V is TRBV7-8 and J is TRBJ1-1; 9 bases align to TRBD1. Unmatched junction bases numbered 2, after V lost 5 bases and J lost 1 base. The V gene's germline CDR1 is SGHVS and CDR2 FQNEAQ. The CDR3 is made up of 14 amino acids.

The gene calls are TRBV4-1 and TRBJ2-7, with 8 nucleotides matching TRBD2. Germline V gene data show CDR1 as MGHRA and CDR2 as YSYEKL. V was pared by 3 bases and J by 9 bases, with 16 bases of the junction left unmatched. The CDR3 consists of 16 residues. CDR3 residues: CASSHAGSGSDRGQYF. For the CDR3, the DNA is TGCGCCAGCAGCCACGCGGGGAGCGGGAGTGACCGCGGGCAGTACTTC.

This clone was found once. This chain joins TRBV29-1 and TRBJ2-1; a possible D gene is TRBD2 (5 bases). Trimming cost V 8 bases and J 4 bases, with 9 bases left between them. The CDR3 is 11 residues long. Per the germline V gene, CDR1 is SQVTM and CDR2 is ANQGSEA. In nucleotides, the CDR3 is TGCAGCTCCGGACTTTACAATGAGCAGTTCTTC. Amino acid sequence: CSSGLYNEQFF.

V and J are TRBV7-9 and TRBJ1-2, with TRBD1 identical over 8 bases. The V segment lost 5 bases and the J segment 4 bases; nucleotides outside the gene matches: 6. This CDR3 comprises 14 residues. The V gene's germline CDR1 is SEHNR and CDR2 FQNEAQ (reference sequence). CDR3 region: CASSPSGTGYGYTF. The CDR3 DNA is TGTGCCAGCAGCCCTAGCGGGACAGGCTATGGCTACACCTTC.

The CDR3 protein is CASSLRGTGASGANVLTF. The CDR3, as DNA: TGTGCCAGCAGCTTGCGAGGGACAGGGGCCTCTGGGGCCAACGTCCTGACTTTC. This rearrangement joins TRBV5-5 to TRBJ2-6, with 10 nucleotides matching TRBD1. Germline assignment: CDR1 SGHKS and CDR2 YYEKEE (reference sequence). The CDR3 covers 18 residues. The J segment lost 0 bases and the V segment lost 1 base, leaving 4 bases of the junction unmatched. Full variable domain (rest looked up from reference TRBV5-5 and TRBJ2-6): DAGVTQSPTHLIKTRGQQVTLRCSPISGHKSVSWYQQVLGQGPQFIFQYYEKEERGRGNFPDRFSARQFPNYSSELNVNALLLGDSALYLCASSLRGTGASGANVLTFGAGSRLTVL.

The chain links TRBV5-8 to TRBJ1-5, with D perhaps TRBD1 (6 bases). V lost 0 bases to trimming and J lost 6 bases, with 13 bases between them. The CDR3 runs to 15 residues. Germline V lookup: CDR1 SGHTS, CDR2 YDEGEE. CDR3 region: CASSLAFRGFQPQHF. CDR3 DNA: TGTGCCAGCAGCTTGGCCTTCAGGGGTTTTCAGCCCCAGCATTTT.

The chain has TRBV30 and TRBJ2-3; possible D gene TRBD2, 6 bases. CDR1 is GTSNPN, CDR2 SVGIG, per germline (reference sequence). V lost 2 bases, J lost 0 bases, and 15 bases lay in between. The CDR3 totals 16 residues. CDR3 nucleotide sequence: TGTGCCTGGAGTTTTAATTTAGCGGTGAGCACAGATACGCAGTATTTT. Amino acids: CAWSFNLAVSTDTQYF.

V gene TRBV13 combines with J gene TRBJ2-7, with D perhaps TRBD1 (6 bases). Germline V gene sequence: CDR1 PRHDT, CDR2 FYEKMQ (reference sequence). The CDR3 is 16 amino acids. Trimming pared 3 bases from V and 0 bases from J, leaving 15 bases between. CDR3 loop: CASSFYRDRISYEQYF. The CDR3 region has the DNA TGTGCCAGCAGCTTTTACAGGGATCGGATCTCCTACGAGCAGTACTTC.

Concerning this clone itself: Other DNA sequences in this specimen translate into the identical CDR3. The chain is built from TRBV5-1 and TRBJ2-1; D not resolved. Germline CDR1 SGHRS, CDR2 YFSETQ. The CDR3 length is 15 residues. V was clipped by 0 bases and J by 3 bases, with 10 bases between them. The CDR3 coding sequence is TGCGCCAGCAGCTTGGCCTCAGCTAGCTACAATGAGCAGTTCTTC. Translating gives CASSLASASYNEQFF.

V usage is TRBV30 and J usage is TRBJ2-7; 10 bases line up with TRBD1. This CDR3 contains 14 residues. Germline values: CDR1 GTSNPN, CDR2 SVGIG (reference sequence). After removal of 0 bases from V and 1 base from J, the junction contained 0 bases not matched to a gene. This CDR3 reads CAWSVGQGSYEQYF. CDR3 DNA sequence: TGTGCCTGGAGTGTGGGACAGGGGTCCTACGAGCAGTACTTC.

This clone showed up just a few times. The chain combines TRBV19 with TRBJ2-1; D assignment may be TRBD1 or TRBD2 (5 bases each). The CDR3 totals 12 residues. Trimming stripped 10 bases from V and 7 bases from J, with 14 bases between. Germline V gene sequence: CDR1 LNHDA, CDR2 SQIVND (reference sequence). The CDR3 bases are TGTGCCACCGGGACCCTGCCGAATGAGCAGTTCTTC. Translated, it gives CATGTLPNEQFF.

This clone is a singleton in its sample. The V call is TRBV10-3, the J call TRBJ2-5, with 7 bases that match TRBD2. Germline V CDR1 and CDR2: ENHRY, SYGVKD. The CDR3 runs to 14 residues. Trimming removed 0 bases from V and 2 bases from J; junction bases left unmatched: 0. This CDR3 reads CAISESGGQETQYF. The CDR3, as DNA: TGTGCCATCAGTGAGTCCGGGGGGCAAGAGACCCAGTACTTC.

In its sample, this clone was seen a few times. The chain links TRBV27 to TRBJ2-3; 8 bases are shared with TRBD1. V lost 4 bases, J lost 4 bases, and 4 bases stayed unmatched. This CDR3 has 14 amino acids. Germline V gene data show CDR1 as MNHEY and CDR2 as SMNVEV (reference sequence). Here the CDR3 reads CASSSGQGADTQYF. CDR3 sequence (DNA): TGTGCCAGCAGTTCAGGACAGGGCGCAGATACGCAGTATTTT.

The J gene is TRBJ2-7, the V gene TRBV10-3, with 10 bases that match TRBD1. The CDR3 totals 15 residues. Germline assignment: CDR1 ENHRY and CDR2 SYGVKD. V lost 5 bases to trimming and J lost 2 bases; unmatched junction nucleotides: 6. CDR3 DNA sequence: TGTGCCATCAGTTGGACAGGGGGGGCAACCTACGAGCAGTACTTC. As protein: CAISWTGGATYEQYF.

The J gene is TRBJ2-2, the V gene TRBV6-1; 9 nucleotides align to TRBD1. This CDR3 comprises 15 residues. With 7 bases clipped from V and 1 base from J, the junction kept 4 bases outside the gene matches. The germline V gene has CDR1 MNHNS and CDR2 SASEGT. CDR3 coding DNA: TGTGCCAGCATCCCGACAGGGGGGAACACCGGGGAGCTGTTTTTT. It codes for CASIPTGGNTGELFF.

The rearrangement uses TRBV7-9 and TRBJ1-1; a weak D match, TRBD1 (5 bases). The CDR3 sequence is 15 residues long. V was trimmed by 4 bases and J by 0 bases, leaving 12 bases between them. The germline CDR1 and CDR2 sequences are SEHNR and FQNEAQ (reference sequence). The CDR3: CASSSSGTVNTEAFF. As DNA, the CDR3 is TGTGCCAGCAGCTCATCAGGGACTGTGAACACTGAAGCTTTCTTT.

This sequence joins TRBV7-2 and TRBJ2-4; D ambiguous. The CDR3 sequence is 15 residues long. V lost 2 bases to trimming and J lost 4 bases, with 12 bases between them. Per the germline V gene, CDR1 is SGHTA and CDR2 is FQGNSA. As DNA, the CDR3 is TGTGCCAGCAGCTTAAAAGGACCGCTAAAAAACATTCAGTACTTC. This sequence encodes CASSLKGPLKNIQYF.

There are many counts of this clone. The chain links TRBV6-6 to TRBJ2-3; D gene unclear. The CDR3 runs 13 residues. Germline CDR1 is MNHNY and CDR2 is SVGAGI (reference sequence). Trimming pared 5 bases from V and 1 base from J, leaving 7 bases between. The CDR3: CASSGTGTDTQYF. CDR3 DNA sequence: TGTGCCAGCAGTGGCACAGGCACAGATACGCAGTATTTT.

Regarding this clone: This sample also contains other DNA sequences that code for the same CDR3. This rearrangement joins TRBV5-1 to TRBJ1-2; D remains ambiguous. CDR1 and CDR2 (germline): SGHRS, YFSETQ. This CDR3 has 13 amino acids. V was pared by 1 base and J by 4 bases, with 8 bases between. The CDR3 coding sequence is TGCGCCAGCAGCTTGACCGGATCCTATGGCTACACCTTC. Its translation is CASSLTGSYGYTF.